This is a list of T cell receptor beta chains from one sample in a study of T cells in Graves' hyperthyroidism and ophthalmopathy. One entry per CDR3 protein results from TCRdb running MiXCR on the multiplex PCR reads. The data contain about 700,000 distinct CDR3 sequences, roughly 15% of them singletons. The sequencing sample was made of blood. The receptors originated from a woman younger than 30 with Graves' hyperthyroidism. Both conserved end residues are part of each CDR3. A D gene is named only where the DNA matches it firmly. The size entry is marked missing in some rows and otherwise reads once, few, many or a size class.

clone size: many; J gene: TRBJ2-1; V gene: TRBV27; D gene: -; CDR3 DNA: TGTGCCAGCAGTTTGGCAGGGCCCGCCTACAATGAGCAGTTCTTC; CDR3 protein: CASSLAGPAYNEQFF
clone size: few; J gene: TRBJ1-2; V gene: TRBV10-3; D gene: TRBD1; CDR3 DNA: TGTGCCATCAGCGGCCGTTCGGGACAGGGGTTTCGGGGCTACACCTTC; CDR3 protein: CAISGRSGQGFRGYTF
clone size: few; J gene: TRBJ2-3; V gene: TRBV24-1; D gene: TRBD1; CDR3 DNA: TGTGCCACCAGTGACAAAGAGACAGGGTTGACAGATACGCAGTATTTT; CDR3 protein: CATSDKETGLTDTQYF
clone size: many; J gene: TRBJ2-1; V gene: TRBV3-1; D gene: -; CDR3 DNA: TGTGCCAGCAGCCCTGAGACTAGGAATGAGCAGTTCTTC; CDR3 protein: CASSPETRNEQFF
clone size: many; J gene: TRBJ1-5; V gene: TRBV19; D gene: -; CDR3 DNA: TGTGCCAGTAGTATAGAGGGCGCCAGGGGAAGAGGAAATCAGCCCCAGCATTTT; CDR3 protein: CASSIEGARGRGNQPQHF
clone size: few; J gene: TRBJ2-1; V gene: TRBV27; D gene: -; CDR3 DNA: TGTGCCAGCCAAAAGAACAATGAGCAGTTCTTC; CDR3 protein: CASQKNNEQFF
clone size: many; J gene: TRBJ2-5; V gene: TRBV4-1; D gene: TRBD2; CDR3 DNA: TGCGCCAGCAGTCTCCGCTCTGGGACTAGCGGGGCCCAAGAGACCCAGTACTTC; CDR3 protein: CASSLRSGTSGAQETQYF
clone size: many; J gene: TRBJ2-5; V gene: TRBV6-2/TRBV6-3; D gene: -; CDR3 DNA: TGTGCCAGCAGAACTCACAACAGGGAAGAGACCCAGTACTTC; CDR3 protein: CASRTHNREETQYF
clone size: many; J gene: TRBJ1-1; V gene: TRBV20-1; D gene: -; CDR3 DNA: TGCAGTGCTAGAGAGCGGGGAAGAAGAACTGAAGCTTTCTTT; CDR3 protein: CSARERGRRTEAFF
clone size: -; J gene: TRBJ2-1; V gene: TRBV12-3/TRBV12-4; D gene: TRBD2; CDR3 DNA: TGTGCCAGCAGTTGGGGGGGGACGCACGCCTACAATGAGCAGTTCTTC; CDR3 protein: CASSWGGTHAYNEQFF
clone size: -; J gene: TRBJ2-5; V gene: TRBV2; D gene: TRBD1; CDR3 DNA: TGTGCCAGCAGTTCGGGACAGGGGGGGAAGACCCAGTACTTC; CDR3 protein: CASSSGQGGKTQYF
clone size: many; J gene: TRBJ2-7; V gene: TRBV7-2; D gene: -; CDR3 DNA: TGTGCCAGCAGCTTAGCCGATCCCCCTTCCTACGAGCAGTACTTC; CDR3 protein: CASSLADPPSYEQYF
clone size: few; J gene: TRBJ2-7; V gene: TRBV4-2; D gene: -; CDR3 DNA: TGTGCCAGCAGCCAAGAAAGGAGTGGCTCCTACGAGCAGTACTTC; CDR3 protein: CASSQERSGSYEQYF
clone size: many; J gene: TRBJ1-1; V gene: TRBV6-1; D gene: TRBD1; CDR3 DNA: TGTGCCAGCAGTTACGGACAGGGGAGAAACACTGAAGCTTTCTTT; CDR3 protein: CASSYGQGRNTEAFF
clone size: -; J gene: TRBJ2-7; V gene: TRBV13; D gene: TRBD1; CDR3 DNA: TGTGCCAGCAGCTCGGACAGGACGGGTGAGCAGTACTTC; CDR3 protein: CASSSDRTGEQYF
clone size: many; J gene: TRBJ1-5; V gene: TRBV16; D gene: -; CDR3 DNA: TGTGCCAGCAGCCAATCTGCAGGGCAGAATCAGCCCCAGCATTTT; CDR3 protein: CASSQSAGQNQPQHF
clone size: many; J gene: TRBJ2-7; V gene: TRBV7-9; D gene: -; CDR3 DNA: TGTGCCAGCAGCTTAGATCCGGCGGGTTATTCCTACGAGCAGTACTTC; CDR3 protein: CASSLDPAGYSYEQYF
clone size: many; J gene: TRBJ2-5; V gene: TRBV28; D gene: TRBD2; CDR3 DNA: TGTGCCAGCAGTCAAATCGGGGGGGAGACCCAGTACTTC; CDR3 protein: CASSQIGGETQYF
clone size: -; J gene: TRBJ1-1; V gene: TRBV27; D gene: -; CDR3 DNA: TGTGCCAGCAGTTTATGGGGCGGCTCGGGGACTGAAGCTTTCTTT; CDR3 protein: CASSLWGGSGTEAFF
clone size: -; J gene: TRBJ2-3; V gene: TRBV24-1; D gene: TRBD1; CDR3 DNA: TGTGCCGCCAGTGATTCGGGGACAGGGGGATTGAATACGCAGTATTTT; CDR3 protein: CAASDSGTGGLNTQYF
clone size: many; J gene: TRBJ2-1; V gene: TRBV27; D gene: -; CDR3 DNA: TGCGCCAGCAGCTTACTAGGTTACAATGAGCAGTTCTTC; CDR3 protein: CASSLLGYNEQFF
clone size: few; J gene: TRBJ2-1; V gene: TRBV5-6; D gene: TRBD2; CDR3 DNA: TGTGCCAGCAGCTTAGTCTATAGCGGGAGGGAAAATGAGCAGTTCTTC; CDR3 protein: CASSLVYSGRENEQFF
clone size: many; J gene: TRBJ2-1; V gene: TRBV18; D gene: -; CDR3 DNA: TGTGCCAGCTTGGGACGGGCCTACAATGAGCAGTTCTTC; CDR3 protein: CASLGRAYNEQFF
clone size: many; J gene: TRBJ1-2; V gene: TRBV20-1; D gene: -; CDR3 DNA: TGCAGTGCTAGACCCAGGGGTGGGAACTATGGCTACACCTTC; CDR3 protein: CSARPRGGNYGYTF
clone size: few; J gene: TRBJ1-1; V gene: TRBV24-1; D gene: -; CDR3 DNA: TGTGCCACCAGTGATTTCTATCGGGGAGTCACTGAAGCTTTCTTT; CDR3 protein: CATSDFYRGVTEAFF
clone size: once; J gene: TRBJ2-7; V gene: TRBV19; D gene: -; CDR3 DNA: TGTGCCAGTGGGGTTGTCTACGAGCAGTACTTC; CDR3 protein: CASGVVYEQYF
clone size: -; J gene: TRBJ2-5; V gene: TRBV13; D gene: -; CDR3 DNA: TGTGCCAGCAGCCCACAGAACCAAGAGACCCAGTACTTC; CDR3 protein: CASSPQNQETQYF
clone size: many; J gene: TRBJ2-5; V gene: TRBV7-9; D gene: -; CDR3 DNA: TGTGCCAGCAGCTTAGCTGCGGCAGGGTTCGGGAGAGAGACCCAGTACTTC; CDR3 protein: CASSLAAAGFGRETQYF
clone size: many; J gene: TRBJ1-2; V gene: TRBV20-1; D gene: TRBD1; CDR3 DNA: TGCAGTGCCTCCAGGGGGTCGAACTATGGCTACACCTTC; CDR3 protein: CSASRGSNYGYTF
clone size: -; J gene: TRBJ1-1; V gene: TRBV5-1; D gene: TRBD1; CDR3 DNA: TGCGCCAGCAGCCATTCGGACAGGGCGTACACTGAAGCTTTCTTT; CDR3 protein: CASSHSDRAYTEAFF
clone size: -; J gene: TRBJ2-1; V gene: TRBV6-1; D gene: -; CDR3 DNA: TGTGCCAGCAGTGTTTATCGGAATGAGCAGTTCTTC; CDR3 protein: CASSVYRNEQFF
clone size: many; J gene: TRBJ2-3; V gene: TRBV7-3; D gene: -; CDR3 DNA: TGTGCCAGCAGTGCCAGCACAGATACGCAGTATTTT; CDR3 protein: CASSASTDTQYF
clone size: many; J gene: TRBJ1-5; V gene: TRBV6-2/TRBV6-3; D gene: -; CDR3 DNA: TGTGCCAGCAGTTACCCTGGCGTTCAGCCCCAGCATTTT; CDR3 protein: CASSYPGVQPQHF
clone size: -; J gene: TRBJ1-5; V gene: TRBV30; D gene: -; CDR3 DNA: TGTGCCTGGGGGGGGGCCGGTCAGCCCCAGCATTTT; CDR3 protein: CAWGGAGQPQHF
clone size: -; J gene: TRBJ2-3; V gene: TRBV7-2; D gene: -; CDR3 DNA: TGTGCCAGCAGCTTCCCGGGGGCGGCCACAGATACGCAGTATTTT; CDR3 protein: CASSFPGAATDTQYF
clone size: few; J gene: TRBJ1-4; V gene: TRBV6-6; D gene: -; CDR3 DNA: TGTGCCAGCAGTTACTCGGGATACGGGAATGAAAAACTGTTTTTT; CDR3 protein: CASSYSGYGNEKLFF
clone size: -; J gene: TRBJ1-1; V gene: TRBV6-5; D gene: -; CDR3 DNA: TGTGCCAGCAGTTACCTATCCGGGAGAACTGAAGCTTTCTTT; CDR3 protein: CASSYLSGRTEAFF
clone size: -; J gene: TRBJ2-5; V gene: TRBV7-2; D gene: TRBD2; CDR3 DNA: TGTGCCAGCAGCTTAGTCGTAGCGGGAGGGGTCGAGACCCAGTACTTC; CDR3 protein: CASSLVVAGGVETQYF
clone size: many; J gene: TRBJ1-4; V gene: TRBV3-1; D gene: -; CDR3 DNA: TGTGCCAGCAGCCAAGAGGGACGCCTTTATGAAAAACTGTTTTTT; CDR3 protein: CASSQEGRLYEKLFF
clone size: many; J gene: TRBJ2-7; V gene: TRBV29-1; D gene: -; CDR3 DNA: TGCAGCGTTGAAGCCGGGACCGCGATCTACGAGCAGTACTTC; CDR3 protein: CSVEAGTAIYEQYF